These T cell receptor beta chains were read from a single sample in a study of T cell responses to AZD1222 COVID-19 vaccine. Profiling relied on immunoSEQ multiplex PCR, and the TCRdb table lists in-frame clones only, not all of them. Among some 120,000 clones, 80% to 90% were seen once, and the ten largest hold around 9.5%. The material was peripheral blood, obtained 28 days after the second AZD1222 dose. The receptors originated from an adult who received the AZD1222 COVID-19 vaccine. CDR3s include the opening cysteine and the closing phenylalanine or tryptophan. D genes are given only for firm matches. Clone size is not always given. Where it is, it says once, few, many or a class for expanded clones.

abundance	j_gene	v_gene	d_gene	CDR3aa	CDR3nt
.	TRBJ1-1	TRBV6-2/TRBV6-3	TRBD1	CASSYSPGQDYRTEAFF	TGTGCCAGCAGTTACTCCCCGGGACAGGACTATCGGACTGAAGCTTTCTTT
.	TRBJ2-1	TRBV3-1/TRBV3-2	TRBD2	CASSPEGLAEQFF	TGTGCCAGCAGCCCGGAAGGACTAGCCGAGCAGTTCTTC
.	TRBJ1-2	TRBV5-8	.	CASSRALGNYGYTF	TGTGCCAGCAGTCGGGCCCTGGGCAACTATGGCTACACCTTC
.	TRBJ2-2	TRBV7-2	.	CASSSTRPGELFF	TGTGCCAGCAGCTCTACCCGCCCGGGGGAGCTGTTTTTT
.	TRBJ2-7	TRBV13	TRBD1	CASSTSGTGGSEQYF	TGTGCCAGCAGCACCTCCGGGACAGGGGGATCCGAGCAGTACTTC
.	TRBJ1-2	TRBV12-5	.	CASGFTYGYTF	TGTGCTAGTGGTTTCACCTATGGCTACACCTTC
.	TRBJ2-7	TRBV9	TRBD2	CASSVGIGTSGRAGFSYEQYF	TGTGCCAGCAGCGTAGGAATCGGGACTAGCGGGAGGGCCGGTTTTTCCTACGAGCAGTACTTC
.	TRBJ2-5	TRBV9	.	CASSRTDPQETQYF	TGTGCCAGCAGCAGGACAGACCCCCAAGAGACCCAGTACTTC
.	TRBJ1-2	TRBV5-1	TRBD1	CASSLVGTGGSYTF	TGCGCCAGCAGCTTGGTGGGGACAGGGGGAAGCTACACCTTC
.	TRBJ1-5	TRBV6-5	.	CASSRIGGYQPQHF	TGTGCCAGCAGTCGCATAGGAGGGTATCAGCCCCAGCATTTT
.	TRBJ2-1	TRBV10-1	.	CASSESLGQRNEQFF	TGCGCCAGCAGTGAGTCCCTCGGGCAGAGAAATGAGCAGTTCTTC
few	TRBJ2-3	TRBV6-1	TRBD1	CASSGGRQGVRGTDTQYF	TGTGCCAGCAGTGGGGGCCGACAGGGGGTGAGAGGCACAGATACGCAGTATTTT
.	TRBJ2-5	TRBV19	TRBD2	CASTDRGLAVETQYF	TGTGCCAGTACCGATAGGGGACTAGCGGTAGAGACCCAGTACTTC
.	TRBJ1-2	TRBV5-8	.	CASSLIGVSYGYTF	TGTGCCAGCAGCTTGATAGGGGTCTCCTATGGCTACACCTTC
.	TRBJ1-5	TRBV6-4	.	CASSVESNQPQHF	TGTGCCAGCAGTGTAGAAAGCAATCAGCCCCAGCATTTT
.	TRBJ2-7	TRBV27	.	CASRRGRALKAYEQYF	TGTGCCAGCAGAAGGGGCCGGGCTCTCAAAGCCTACGAGCAGTACTTC
.	TRBJ1-1	TRBV4-3	.	CASSQDPVTQAFF	TGCGCCAGCAGCCAAGATCCCGTTACACAAGCTTTCTTT
.	TRBJ1-2	TRBV2	.	CASSEALSTVYGYTF	TGTGCCAGCAGTGAAGCCCTATCGACAGTCTATGGCTACACCTTC
once	TRBJ2-5	TRBV28	TRBD1	CASSLGQGRETQYF	TGTGCCAGCAGTTTGGGACAGGGGCGGGAGACCCAGTACTTC
.	TRBJ1-2	TRBV4-3	.	CASSQEERGSNYGYTF	TGCGCCAGCAGCCAAGAGGAAAGGGGCAGTAACTATGGCTACACCTTC
.	TRBJ1-5	TRBV27	.	CASRGMGNQPQHF	TGTGCCAGCAGGGGGATGGGGAATCAGCCCCAGCATTTT
.	TRBJ2-1	TRBV7-8	.	CASSPRNEQFF	TGTGCCAGCAGCCCACGCAATGAGCAGTTCTTC
.	TRBJ2-7	TRBV10-2	.	CASSGSGRTYEQYF	TGCGCCAGCAGTGGAAGCGGAAGGACCTACGAGCAGTACTTC
once	TRBJ1-4	TRBV3-1/TRBV3-2	.	CASSLQVTNEKLFF	TGTGCCAGCAGCCTACAGGTGACTAATGAAAAACTGTTTTTT
.	TRBJ1-2	TRBV4-3	.	CASSQDPGTNYGYTF	TGCGCCAGCAGCCAAGACCCCGGTACTAACTATGGCTACACCTTC
.	TRBJ2-1	TRBV7-2	.	CASSFGPGRGGDEQFF	TGTGCCAGCAGCTTCGGGCCTGGGAGAGGTGGGGATGAGCAGTTCTTC
.	TRBJ2-1	TRBV6-5	TRBD2	CASRRTSGSIEQFF	TGTGCCAGCAGAAGGACTAGCGGGAGCATCGAGCAGTTCTTC
.	TRBJ1-6	TRBV7-2	.	CASSSVHNSPLHF	TGTGCCAGCAGCTCAGTCCATAATTCACCCCTCCACTTT
few	TRBJ1-1	TRBV9	.	CASSVGEALAWVTEAFF	TGTGCCAGCAGCGTCGGGGAGGCCCTAGCTTGGGTCACTGAAGCTTTCTTT
.	TRBJ1-5	TRBV28	.	CASTRGSWQPQHF	TGTGCCAGCACCCGGGGCAGCTGGCAGCCCCAGCATTTT
.	TRBJ2-5	TRBV5-8	TRBD1	CASSVGQGYKETQYF	TGTGCCTCGTCGGTTGGACAGGGGTATAAAGAGACCCAGTACTTC
.	TRBJ1-3	TRBV6-2/TRBV6-3	TRBD1	CASSLGTDGNTIYF	TGTGCCAGCAGCCTCGGGACAGACGGGAACACCATATATTTT
.	TRBJ1-5	TRBV30	TRBD1	CAWAGTGGNQPQHF	TGTGCCTGGGCCGGGACAGGGGGCAATCAGCCCCAGCATTTT
.	TRBJ2-7	TRBV27	.	CASSGRGPTHEQYF	TGTGCCAGCAGTGGGCGGGGGCCAACCCACGAGCAGTACTTC
.	TRBJ2-5	TRBV5-1	TRBD1	CASSLNTGGQETQYF	TGCGCCAGCAGCTTGAACACAGGGGGCCAAGAGACCCAGTACTTC